These 2 T cell receptor beta chains originate from one sample sequenced in a study of T cell responses to AZD1222 COVID-19 vaccine. Sequencing used immunoSEQ multiplex PCR; TCRdb keeps in-frame clones, though not all of them. The table records tens of thousands of clones, about 90% of them present only once. The sequencing used peripheral blood, collected on day 0 of MenACWY control vaccination. These receptors were collected from an adult in good health.

The chain combines TRBV5-6 with TRBJ1-2; D call uncertain. The CDR3 runs 11 residues. Germline V lookup: CDR1 SGHDT, CDR2 YYEEEE. With 5 bases removed from V and 3 bases from J, the gap between germline ends came to 5 bases. Written as DNA, the CDR3 is TGTGCCAGCAGTTCATACTATGGCTACACCTTC. Residues: CASSSYYGYTF.

The rearrangement joins TRBV10-3 to TRBJ1-2; 7 bases match TRBD1. The V and J ends lost 2 bases and 2 bases, in that order; junction bases with no gene match: 5. Germline V gene sequence: CDR1 ENHRY, CDR2 SYGVKD. CDR3 length: 15 residues. The CDR3 region has the DNA TGTGCCATCAGTGAGCGGACAGGATCAAACTATGGCTACACCTTC. Its translation: CAISERTGSNYGYTF.